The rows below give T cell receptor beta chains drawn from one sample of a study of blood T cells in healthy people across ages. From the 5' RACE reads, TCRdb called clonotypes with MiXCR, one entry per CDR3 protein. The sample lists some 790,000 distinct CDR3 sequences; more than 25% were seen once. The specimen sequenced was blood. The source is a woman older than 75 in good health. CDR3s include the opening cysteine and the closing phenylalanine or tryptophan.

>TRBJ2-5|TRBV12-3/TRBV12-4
CASTSTSGGGETQYF
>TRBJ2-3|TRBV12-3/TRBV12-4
CASRALAGGQGTQYF
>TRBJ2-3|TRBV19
CASTSLFPSTDTQYF
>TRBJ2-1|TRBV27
CASSPPWGSGRGNEQFF
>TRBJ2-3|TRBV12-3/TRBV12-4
CASSFCGRTDTQYF
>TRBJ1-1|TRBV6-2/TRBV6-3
CAREIVLYWNTEAFF
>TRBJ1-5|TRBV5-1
CASSRSTGGDQPQHF
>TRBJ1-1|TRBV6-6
CASSFESTGARSAFF
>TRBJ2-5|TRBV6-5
CASRPMGSGGKETQYF
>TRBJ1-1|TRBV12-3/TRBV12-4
CASSLAVLQGLVSEAFF
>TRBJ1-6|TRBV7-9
CASSLGGQGTSPLHF
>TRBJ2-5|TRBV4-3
CASSQDRLGETTSRQETQYF
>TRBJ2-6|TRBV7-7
CASSLTVPGQGSGANVLTF